The entry below describes one T cell receptor (beta chain). Its antigen is not identified. Per germline, CDR1 SGHRS and CDR2 YFSETQ. J gave up 8 bases and V 0 bases, and 7 bases lay outside the gene matches. The CDR3 is 15 residues long. This sample was taken from a study of T cell clonotyping in hematopoietic cell transplantation. General study results and limits: After transplant, recipient diversity fell while pathologically expanded clonotypes grew through day 180.

Assay used: immunoSEQ multiplex PCR; TCRdb lists only in-frame clones, some missing. Of roughly 49,000 clones in the sample, over 75% were seen once. Specified time point: recipient sample about 28 days before transplant, after cytoreduction. The TCR comes from a man aged 60-69 years with biphenotypic leukemia. Some clones in this sample may be carry-over from other donors' samples. V is TRBV5-1 and J is TRBJ1-4; 7 nucleotides align to TRBD1. Sample: peripheral blood mononuclear cells, taken before stem cell transplant. DNA for the CDR3: TGCGCCAGCAGCTTGGGAGAGGGGGCGACGGAAAAACTGTTTTTT. Translating gives CASSLGEGATEKLFF.